Listed below are T cell receptor beta chains from one sample, sequenced in a study of brain T cells in children with intractable seizures. Libraries were prepared by immunoSEQ multiplex PCR; TCRdb keeps only in-frame clonotypes and omits some of them. This sample has around 80,000 clones, with around 90% found just once. The sequences come from peripheral blood, collected at surgery. The receptors originated from a girl between 2 and 10 years old with Rasmussen encephalitis and intractable seizures. Each CDR3 is given with its conserved first and last residue. The D gene is left open where the match is weak. Size is stated for part of the rows, as once, few or many counts, or as a class when the clone is expanded.

j_call: TRBJ1-2
clone_size: .
d_call: .
v_call: TRBV4-1
cdr3_aa: CASSPLTGLYGYTF
cdr3_nt: TGCGCCAGCAGCCCGCTGACAGGCCTCTATGGCTACACCTTC

j_call: TRBJ2-5
clone_size: .
d_call: TRBD1
v_call: TRBV4-1
cdr3_aa: CASSQDRAATGGMETQYF
cdr3_nt: TGCGCCAGCAGCCAAGACAGGGCGGCGACAGGGGGTATGGAGACCCAGTACTTC

j_call: TRBJ2-2
clone_size: .
d_call: .
v_call: TRBV15
cdr3_aa: CATSRETTETVPTGELFF
cdr3_nt: TGTGCCACCAGCAGGGAAACTACCGAAACAGTACCCACCGGGGAGCTGTTTTTT

j_call: TRBJ1-2
clone_size: .
d_call: .
v_call: TRBV29-1
cdr3_aa: CSVGSVDTGISANYGYTF
cdr3_nt: TGCAGCGTTGGGTCGGTTGACACCGGTATCTCGGCTAACTATGGCTACACCTTC

j_call: TRBJ2-2
clone_size: .
d_call: TRBD2
v_call: TRBV6-1
cdr3_aa: CASSALTGGNTGELFF
cdr3_nt: TGTGCCAGCAGTGCTTTAACGGGGGGGAACACCGGGGAGCTGTTTTTT

j_call: TRBJ1-2
clone_size: .
d_call: .
v_call: TRBV19
cdr3_aa: CASSTGWNYGYTF
cdr3_nt: TGTGCCAGTAGTACAGGGTGGAACTATGGCTACACCTTC

j_call: TRBJ1-4
clone_size: .
d_call: .
v_call: TRBV2
cdr3_aa: CASSPEQGEKLFF
cdr3_nt: TGTGCCAGCAGTCCGGAGCAAGGGGAAAAACTGTTTTTT

j_call: TRBJ2-5
clone_size: .
d_call: .
v_call: TRBV6-5
cdr3_aa: CASYRGPTQETQYF
cdr3_nt: TGTGCCAGCTACCGGGGCCCGACCCAAGAGACCCAGTACTTC

j_call: TRBJ1-4
clone_size: .
d_call: .
v_call: TRBV11-2
cdr3_aa: CASSPGAGFNEKLFF
cdr3_nt: TGTGCCAGCAGCCCAGGGGCAGGCTTTAATGAAAAACTGTTTTTT

j_call: TRBJ2-7
clone_size: .
d_call: TRBD2
v_call: TRBV15
cdr3_aa: CATSRTGTSGSSEQYF
cdr3_nt: TGTGCCACCAGCAGAACAGGGACTAGCGGGAGCTCCGAGCAGTACTTC

j_call: TRBJ2-1
clone_size: .
d_call: .
v_call: TRBV10-1
cdr3_aa: CASQGRYNEQFF
cdr3_nt: TGCGCCAGTCAGGGTCGTTACAATGAGCAGTTCTTC

j_call: TRBJ1-2
clone_size: .
d_call: .
v_call: TRBV19
cdr3_aa: CASSLGTAYGYTF
cdr3_nt: TGTGCCAGTAGTCTCGGGACGGCCTATGGCTACACCTTC

j_call: TRBJ2-3
clone_size: .
d_call: TRBD2
v_call: TRBV9
cdr3_aa: CASSAGLAGGRADTQYF
cdr3_nt: TGTGCCAGCAGCGCCGGACTAGCGGGGGGGAGGGCAGATACGCAGTATTTT

j_call: TRBJ1-5
clone_size: .
d_call: TRBD1
v_call: TRBV2
cdr3_aa: CASSRDRGFNQPQHF
cdr3_nt: TGTGCCAGCAGTAGGGACAGGGGTTTCAATCAGCCCCAGCATTTT

j_call: TRBJ2-1
clone_size: .
d_call: .
v_call: TRBV27
cdr3_aa: CASSLAIGGRHNEQFF
cdr3_nt: TGTGCCAGCAGTTTAGCTATAGGGGGACGGCACAATGAGCAGTTCTTC

j_call: TRBJ1-2
clone_size: .
d_call: .
v_call: TRBV6-1
cdr3_aa: CASSEVSHTPGLSYTF
cdr3_nt: TGTGCCAGCAGTGAAGTATCCCACACCCCGGGACTATCGTACACCTTC

j_call: TRBJ2-7
clone_size: .
d_call: .
v_call: TRBV12-3/TRBV12-4
cdr3_aa: CASSFGLHEQYF
cdr3_nt: TGTGCCAGCAGTTTCGGGCTCCACGAGCAGTACTTC

j_call: TRBJ1-6
clone_size: .
d_call: TRBD1
v_call: TRBV6-6
cdr3_aa: CASSSGTESFNSPLHF
cdr3_nt: TGTGCCAGCAGTTCCGGGACAGAGTCGTTTAATTCACCCCTCCACTTT

j_call: TRBJ2-3
clone_size: .
d_call: .
v_call: TRBV5-6
cdr3_aa: CASSLDGRTDTQYF
cdr3_nt: TGTGCCAGCAGCTTGGACGGACGCACAGATACGCAGTATTTT

j_call: TRBJ2-3
clone_size: .
d_call: .
v_call: TRBV12-3/TRBV12-4
cdr3_aa: CASSPGLDAQYF
cdr3_nt: TGTGCCAGCAGCCCCGGGCTAGATGCGCAGTATTTT

j_call: TRBJ2-7
clone_size: .
d_call: .
v_call: TRBV12-3/TRBV12-4
cdr3_aa: CATAVGFEQYF
cdr3_nt: TGTGCCACTGCGGTCGGCTTCGAGCAGTACTTC

j_call: TRBJ1-6
clone_size: .
d_call: .
v_call: TRBV6-4
cdr3_aa: CASSQGHSPNSPLHF
cdr3_nt: TGTGCCAGCAGTCAAGGACACTCTCCAAATTCACCCCTCCACTTT

j_call: TRBJ1-3
clone_size: .
d_call: .
v_call: TRBV5-5
cdr3_aa: CASSLKGNTIYF
cdr3_nt: TGTGCCAGCAGCTTGAAAGGAAACACCATATATTTT

j_call: TRBJ1-6
clone_size: .
d_call: TRBD1
v_call: TRBV7-8
cdr3_aa: CASSLVSGGYNNSPLHF
cdr3_nt: TGTGCCAGCAGCTTAGTGTCAGGGGGCTATAATAATTCACCCCTCCACTTT

j_call: TRBJ1-2
clone_size: .
d_call: .
v_call: TRBV3-1/TRBV3-2
cdr3_aa: CASSQVGAGSGYTF
cdr3_nt: TGTGCCAGCAGCCAAGTTGGTGCAGGGTCCGGCTACACCTTC

j_call: TRBJ1-1
clone_size: .
d_call: .
v_call: TRBV2
cdr3_aa: CASSGRYHEAFF
cdr3_nt: TGTGCCAGCAGTGGGCGGTACCATGAAGCTTTCTTT

j_call: TRBJ2-1
clone_size: .
d_call: TRBD2
v_call: TRBV7-2
cdr3_aa: CASSLGGGERDEQFF
cdr3_nt: TGTGCCAGCAGCTTAGGTGGGGGGGAGCGGGATGAGCAGTTCTTC

j_call: TRBJ2-2
clone_size: once
d_call: TRBD2
v_call: TRBV11-2
cdr3_aa: CASSRVTSGEGTGELFF
cdr3_nt: TGTGCCAGCAGCCGAGTCACTAGCGGAGAGGGGACCGGGGAGCTGTTTTTT

j_call: TRBJ1-6
clone_size: .
d_call: .
v_call: TRBV7-3
cdr3_aa: CASSLRRDSPLHF
cdr3_nt: TGTGCCAGCAGCTTACGCCGGGACTCACCCCTCCACTTT

j_call: TRBJ2-7
clone_size: .
d_call: .
v_call: TRBV11-3
cdr3_aa: CASSDPGTRDEQYF
cdr3_nt: TGTGCCAGCAGCGACCCCGGGACCCGCGACGAGCAGTACTTC

j_call: TRBJ1-6
clone_size: .
d_call: TRBD1
v_call: TRBV27
cdr3_aa: CASRFHRDRASPLHF
cdr3_nt: TGTGCCAGCAGATTCCACCGGGACAGGGCTTCACCCCTCCACTTT

j_call: TRBJ2-2
clone_size: .
d_call: .
v_call: TRBV6-6
cdr3_aa: CASSYGFGTNTGELFF
cdr3_nt: TGTGCCAGCAGTTACGGGTTTGGGACGAACACCGGGGAGCTGTTTTTT

j_call: TRBJ1-5
clone_size: .
d_call: .
v_call: TRBV5-5
cdr3_aa: CASSLGLGFFNQPQHF
cdr3_nt: TGTGCCAGCAGCTTGGGACTTGGGTTCTTCAATCAGCCCCAGCATTTT

j_call: TRBJ1-1
clone_size: .
d_call: .
v_call: TRBV11-2
cdr3_aa: CASSFDRTTEAFF
cdr3_nt: TGTGCCAGCAGCTTCGATAGGACCACTGAAGCTTTCTTT

j_call: TRBJ2-2
clone_size: few
d_call: .
v_call: TRBV4-1
cdr3_aa: CASSQVRNTGELFF
cdr3_nt: TGCGCCAGCAGCCAAGTCCGAAACACCGGGGAGCTGTTTTTT

j_call: TRBJ2-5
clone_size: .
d_call: .
v_call: TRBV5-4
cdr3_aa: CASSFPQETQYF
cdr3_nt: TGTGCCAGCAGCTTCCCCCAAGAGACCCAGTACTTC

j_call: TRBJ1-6
clone_size: .
d_call: TRBD1
v_call: TRBV19
cdr3_aa: CASRGDRGQNSPLHF
cdr3_nt: TGTGCCTCTCGTGGGGACAGAGGACAAAATTCACCCCTCCACTTT

j_call: TRBJ2-7
clone_size: .
d_call: .
v_call: TRBV29-1
cdr3_aa: CSVARQTYEQYF
cdr3_nt: TGCAGCGTCGCTCGACAGACTTACGAGCAGTACTTC

j_call: TRBJ2-1
clone_size: .
d_call: .
v_call: TRBV10-1
cdr3_aa: CASSDGVSYNEQFF
cdr3_nt: TGCGCCAGCAGTGATGGGGTCTCCTACAATGAGCAGTTCTTC

j_call: TRBJ2-3
clone_size: .
d_call: .
v_call: TRBV19
cdr3_aa: CASSMSQGADTQYF
cdr3_nt: TGTGCCAGTAGTATGAGTCAGGGCGCAGATACGCAGTATTTT

j_call: TRBJ2-7
clone_size: .
d_call: TRBD1
v_call: TRBV11-3
cdr3_aa: CASSPWTGDRYEQYF
cdr3_nt: TGTGCCAGCAGCCCCTGGACAGGGGATAGGTACGAGCAGTACTTC

j_call: TRBJ2-7
clone_size: .
d_call: .
v_call: TRBV29-1
cdr3_aa: CSVDQGHEQYF
cdr3_nt: TGCAGCGTTGACCAGGGGCACGAGCAGTACTTC

j_call: TRBJ1-2
clone_size: .
d_call: .
v_call: TRBV29-1
cdr3_aa: CSVEDPRGWANYGYTF
cdr3_nt: TGCAGCGTTGAAGATCCCAGGGGATGGGCTAACTATGGCTACACCTTC

j_call: TRBJ1-3
clone_size: .
d_call: .
v_call: TRBV3-1/TRBV3-2
cdr3_aa: CASSQVEGFGNTIYF
cdr3_nt: TGTGCCAGCAGCCAAGTTGAAGGGTTCGGAAACACCATATATTTT

j_call: TRBJ2-1
clone_size: .
d_call: .
v_call: TRBV25-1
cdr3_aa: CKRDEQFF
cdr3_nt: TGCAAACGGGATGAGCAGTTCTTC